Detailed here is one T cell receptor (beta chain). What antigen it recognizes has not been identified. Base qualities were left out, and no much larger clone turns up one base away. The sample is drawn from a study of blood T cell repertoires in COVID-19 (dated by TCRdb to the early 2020s). With respect to the entire study: Samples covering the acute and convalescent phases of COVID-19 were provided by collaborators in the United States, Italy and Spain. Where HLA class I and class II types were available, the types were taken from metadata supplied by the sample provider, not from assay-based typing. A freely available public database, intended as a resource for researchers studying the immune response to SARS-CoV-2, is where the repertoires were released. The samples were drawn from two sources: the first 160 participants of the ongoing ImmuneRACE study, and approximately 1,300 subjects contributed by 6 global collaborators. The dataset comprised deeply sampled blood TCRbeta repertoires from subjects exposed to, actively infected with, or recovered from COVID-19. The prospective study material was composed of cDNA or gDNA derived from T cells, B-cell-depleted T cells, or PBMCs. Nearly every sample came with metadata listing a de-identified subject ID, COVID-19 status, age in years and sex.

What the authors observed across the whole study: How much clinical and demographic metadata was included differed by source and by participant, and the metadata was provided uncurated.

As encoded in the germline V gene (reference sequence), CDR1 is LNHDA while CDR2 is SQIVND. The CDR3 numbers 16 residues from cysteine through phenylalanine. Left in the record is the CDR3 DNA by itself, 48 bases read in frame from the first base. Ends trimmed: V by 5 bases, J by 2 bases; bases unmatched to a gene: 10. One collaborating source in Seattle enrolled patients while the patients were actively infected and followed the patients over time throughout the course of disease. Whole blood was collected in K2EDTA tubes by collaborating institutions according to the institutions' own protocols. For TCRbeta analysis, collaborator samples were shipped as frozen whole blood, as isolated PBMCs, or as DNA extracted from either sample type. The immunoSEQ Assay, a bias-controlled multiplex PCR, was used to amplify TCRbeta CDR3 regions from genomic DNA. In the original analysis: The number of nucleated cells in each sample was estimated from the amplification of reference gene primers within the assay. To quantify the absolute abundance of each unique TCRbeta CDR3 rearrangement, sequence reads were collapsed and filtered. For each sample, productive Simpson clonality was calculated as the square root of Simpson's diversity index across productive rearrangements. Held by TCRdb, this immuneACCESS table contains in-frame sequences only and omits some clones. Under half of the omission traces to an unresolved V gene where checked; the cause of the rest is unknown. V and J calls and clone size come straight from that table; D and trimming were deduced from the DNA. For this sample the table gives 25,000 to 30,000 clones, of which approximately 83% were detected only once. The top ten clonotypes cover around 30% of the sample.

Material for sequencing was peripheral blood. The chain employs TRBV19 and TRBJ1-2, and 8 junction bases match TRBD1. The source is an elderly woman with COVID-19, enrolled during active disease. The base sequence is TGTGCCAGTAGTCTAAGACCTAGGACAGGGAACTATGGCTACACCTTC. Its product reads: CASSLRPRTGNYGYTF.